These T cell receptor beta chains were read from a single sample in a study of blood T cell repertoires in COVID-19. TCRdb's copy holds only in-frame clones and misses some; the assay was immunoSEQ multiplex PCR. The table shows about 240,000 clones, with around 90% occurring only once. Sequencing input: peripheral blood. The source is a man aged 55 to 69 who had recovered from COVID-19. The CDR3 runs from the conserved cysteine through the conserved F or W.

CDR3 protein: CARIRLAGEETQYF; V gene: TRBV2
CDR3 protein: CASSQDHGTGNEKLFF; V gene: TRBV11-2
CDR3 protein: CASSLATSKETQYF; V gene: TRBV7-9
CDR3 protein: CAWNPTDRGYEQYF; V gene: TRBV30
CDR3 protein: CASSLYPGGPNTGELFF; V gene: TRBV5-1
CDR3 protein: CASSPQLSSGNTIYF; V gene: TRBV18
CDR3 protein: CASSKDPGQGTYGYTF; V gene: TRBV4-1
CDR3 protein: CAWSALLAATDTQYF; V gene: TRBV30
CDR3 protein: CSVPRDRVRNYGYTF; V gene: TRBV29-1
CDR3 protein: CASSVDRNTEAFF; V gene: TRBV12-3/TRBV12-4